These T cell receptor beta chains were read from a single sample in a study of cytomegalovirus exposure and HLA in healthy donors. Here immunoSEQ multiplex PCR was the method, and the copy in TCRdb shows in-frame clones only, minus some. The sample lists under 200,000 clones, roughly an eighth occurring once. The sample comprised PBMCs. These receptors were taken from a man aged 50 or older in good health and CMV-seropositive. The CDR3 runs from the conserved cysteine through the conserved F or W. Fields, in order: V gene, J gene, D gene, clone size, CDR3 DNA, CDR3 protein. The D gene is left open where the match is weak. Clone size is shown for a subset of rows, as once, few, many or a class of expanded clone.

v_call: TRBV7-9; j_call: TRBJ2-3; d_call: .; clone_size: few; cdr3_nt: TGTGCCAGCAGCTTGTCCCGACTAAGCACAGATACGCAGTATTTT; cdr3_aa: CASSLSRLSTDTQYF
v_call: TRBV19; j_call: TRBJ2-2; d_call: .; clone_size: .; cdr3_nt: TGTGCCAGTACCTACACCGGGGAGCTGTTTTTT; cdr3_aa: CASTYTGELFF
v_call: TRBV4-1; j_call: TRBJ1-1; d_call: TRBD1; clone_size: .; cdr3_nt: TGCGCCAGCAGCCAACTCCCAGGGACAGTGAACACTGAAGCTTTCTTT; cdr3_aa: CASSQLPGTVNTEAFF
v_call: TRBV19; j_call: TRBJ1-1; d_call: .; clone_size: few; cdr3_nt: TGTGCCAGTAGTCTACTTCCCCTAAGTTGGAACACTGAAGCTTTCTTT; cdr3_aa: CASSLLPLSWNTEAFF
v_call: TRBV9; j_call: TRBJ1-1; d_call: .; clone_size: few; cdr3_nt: TGTGCCAGCAGCCCCCGGATTGACAGGGAAGCTTTCTTT; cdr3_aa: CASSPRIDREAFF
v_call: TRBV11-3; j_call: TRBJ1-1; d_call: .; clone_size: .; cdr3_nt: TGTGCCAGCAGCTTGGGCAGGTCGAACACTGAAGCTTTCTTT; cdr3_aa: CASSLGRSNTEAFF
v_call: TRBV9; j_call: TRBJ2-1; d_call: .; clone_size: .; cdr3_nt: TGTGCCAGCAGCAGAGGGGCAGGGGAATTCAATGAGCAGTTCTTC; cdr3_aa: CASSRGAGEFNEQFF
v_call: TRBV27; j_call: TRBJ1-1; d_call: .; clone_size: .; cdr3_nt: TGTGCCAGCAGTCCCCGATCGACAGGTTTGAGAAACACTGAAGCTTTCTTT; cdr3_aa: CASSPRSTGLRNTEAFF
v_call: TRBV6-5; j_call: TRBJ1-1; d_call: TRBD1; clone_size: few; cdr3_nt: TGTGCCAGCAGTTTCGGTACCAGGACAGGGGAGGCTTTCTTT; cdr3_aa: CASSFGTRTGEAFF
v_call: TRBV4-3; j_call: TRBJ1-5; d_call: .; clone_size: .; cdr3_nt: TGCGCCAGCAGCCAAGACGCAGGGCCGGGAGCCCAGCATTTT; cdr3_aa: CASSQDAGPGAQHF
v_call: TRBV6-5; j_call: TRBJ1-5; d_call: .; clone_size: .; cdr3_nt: TGTGCCAGCAGTGAAGGGCGAGCGGATCAGCCCCAGCATTTT; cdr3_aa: CASSEGRADQPQHF